Described below is a single T cell receptor (beta chain) sequence and its context. Its antigen is unknown. Semi-nested PCR with Nested Universal Primer A followed constant-region reverse priming of full-length variable regions. TCRdb analysed the 5' RACE reads with MiXCR anew, one entry per CDR3 protein. The data contain over 25,000 distinct CDR3 sequences, 27% of them seen just once; the ten biggest clones take up around 2.3%. General observations from the study: In terms of TCR gene usage, tumor memory CD4+ T cells clustered together with blood and lymph node memory CD4+ cells, as well as with lymph node naive CD4+ cells. Tumor Treg TCRs overlapped most with tumor naive CD4+ cells.

The sorted Tregs were CD4+CD25+CD127-/low cells. The CDR3 covers 15 residues. Germline V gene data show CDR1 as SGHTA and CDR2 as FQGNSA. Trimming stripped 7 bases from V and 0 bases from J, with 13 bases between. The clonotype originates from a female donor with breast cancer. Source material: tumor-infiltrating Tregs sorted from the breast tumor. This chain connects TRBV7-2 to TRBJ2-1; possibly TRBD2 for D (6 bases). Written as DNA, the CDR3 is TGTGCCAGCAAGATGGCGGGAAGCTCCTACAATGAGCAGTTCTTC. Encoded protein: CASKMAGSSYNEQFF.